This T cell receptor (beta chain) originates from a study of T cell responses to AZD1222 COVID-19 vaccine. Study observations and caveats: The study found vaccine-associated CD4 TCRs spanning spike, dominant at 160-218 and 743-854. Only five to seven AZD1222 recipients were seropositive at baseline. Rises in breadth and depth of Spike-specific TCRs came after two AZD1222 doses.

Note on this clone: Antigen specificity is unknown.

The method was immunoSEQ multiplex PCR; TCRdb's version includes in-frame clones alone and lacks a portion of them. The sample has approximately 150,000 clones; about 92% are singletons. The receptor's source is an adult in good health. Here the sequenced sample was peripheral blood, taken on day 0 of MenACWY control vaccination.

Here the CDR3 reads CASSAGLASYNEQFF. In nucleotides, the CDR3 is TGCGCCAGCAGCGCGGGACTAGCCTCCTACAATGAGCAGTTCTTC. The chain combines TRBV5-1 with TRBJ2-1, with 9 nucleotides matching TRBD2. The germline gives CDR1 SGHRS, CDR2 YFSETQ. The length of the CDR3 is 15 residues. The V and J ends lost 4 bases and 0 bases, in that order; junction bases with no gene match: 2.